The 16 T cell receptor beta chains in this list originate from one sample, sequenced in a study of cytomegalovirus exposure and HLA in healthy donors. This PCR relied on a set of 60 Vbeta primers and 13 Jbeta primers. Here immunoSEQ multiplex PCR was the method, and the copy in TCRdb shows in-frame clones only, minus some. The sample gives around 200,000 clones, 75% to 85% of which show up once; 3.7% is in the top ten. The sequenced sample was PBMCs. These TCRs come from a woman aged 60-75 years in good health and CMV-seropositive.

This rearrangement joins TRBV25-1 to TRBJ2-5; 10 bases are shared with TRBD1. Matching the DNA end better, TRBJ2-7 makes the J call doubtful. The length of the CDR3 is 13 residues. Germline V gives CDR1 MGHDK, CDR2 SYGVNS. As DNA, the CDR3 is TGTGCCAGCAGTGGGGACAGGGGTAACGAGCAGTACTTC. Its translation: CASSGDRGNEQYF.

The chain employs TRBV4-1 and TRBJ1-1; maybe TRBD1 (5 bases). In germline, CDR1 is MGHRA, CDR2 YSYEKL. The V gene lost 0 bases and the J gene lost 5 bases, with 10 bases spanning the gap. The CDR3 runs to 14 residues. The CDR3, as DNA: TGCGCCAGCAGCCAAGAAGGAGGGGAAACTGAAGCTTTCTTT. Protein product: CASSQEGGETEAFF.

The genes are TRBV5-4 and TRBJ2-1; 10 bases agree with TRBD2. CDR3 length equals 15 residues. Germline values: CDR1 SGHNT, CDR2 YYREEE (reference sequence). V gave up 0 bases and J gave up 4 bases; unmatched junction bases: 1. The CDR3 region has the DNA TGTGCCAGCAGCTTGGAACTAGCGGGGTACAATGAGCAGTTCTTC. Its protein product is CASSLELAGYNEQFF.

This chain joins TRBV7-2 and TRBJ2-5; D might be TRBD2 (7 bases). The germline CDR1 and CDR2 sequences are SGHTA and FQGNSA. V dropped 2 bases and J dropped 5 bases, with 18 bases sitting between them. The CDR3 consists of 16 residues. The CDR3 loop is CASSLFVTGGPETQYF. CDR3 DNA: TGTGCCAGCAGCTTATTCGTAACGGGGGGCCCCGAGACCCAGTACTTC.

V gene TRBV5-1 combines with J gene TRBJ2-1, with D maybe TRBD2 (7 bases). V shed 2 bases and J shed 2 bases, with 11 bases lying between them. Germline assignment: CDR1 SGHRS and CDR2 YFSETQ. The CDR3 runs 15 residues. This chain's CDR3 is CASSFPRGPYNEQFF. As DNA, the CDR3 is TGCGCCAGCAGCTTCCCGCGGGGGCCCTACAATGAGCAGTTCTTC.

The V call is TRBV11-2, the J call TRBJ1-2; D is unresolved. Germline CDR1 reads SGHAT; CDR2 reads FQNNGV. This CDR3 has 13 amino acids. The ends were cut back, 6 bases at V and 3 bases at J, with 11 bases in the middle. CDR3 DNA: TGTGCCAGCAGACCGGGAGGCGACTATGGCTACACCTTC. Translating it yields CASRPGGDYGYTF.

The CDR3, as DNA: TGTGCCAGCAGCGTAGATTTGGGAGGGGCTACTAGCTCTGGAAACACCATATATTTT. It translates to CASSVDLGGATSSGNTIYF. The chain is built from TRBV9 and TRBJ1-3; a weak D match, TRBD1 (5 bases). This CDR3 has 19 residues. Between the trimmed V and J ends, which lost 0 bases and 0 bases, there was a span of 19 bases. CDR1 is SGDLS, CDR2 YYNGEE, per germline. Full variable domain (missing parts from reference TRBV9 and TRBJ1-3): DSGVTQTPKHLITATGQRVTLRCSPRSGDLSVYWYQQSLDQGLQFLIQYYNGEERAKGNILERFSAQQFPDLHSELNLSSLELGDSALYFCASSVDLGGATSSGNTIYFGEGSWLTVV.

The chain is built from TRBV5-1 and TRBJ2-5, with 10 bases matching TRBD1. Per the germline V gene, CDR1 is SGHRS and CDR2 is YFSETQ. With 4 bases clipped from V and 5 bases from J, the junction kept 5 bases outside the gene matches. The CDR3 runs to 14 residues. The DNA of the CDR3 is TGCGCCAGCAGCACGGGACAGGGGTGGGAGACCCAGTACTTC. This codes for CASSTGQGWETQYF.

V gene TRBV9 combines with J gene TRBJ1-2; D is uncertain. CDR3 size: 16 residues. Germline assignment: CDR1 SGDLS and CDR2 YYNGEE. Trimming took 0 bases from V and 1 from J, leaving 13 bases between them. CDR3 residues: CASSVGMEGNNYGYTF. The CDR3 bases are TGTGCCAGCAGCGTAGGAATGGAGGGAAATAACTATGGCTACACCTTC.

The chain's CDR3 is CASSVDRERYEQYF. CDR3 DNA: TGTGCCAGCAGCGTGGACAGGGAGCGGTACGAGCAGTACTTC. V and J are TRBV7-9 and TRBJ2-7, with TRBD1 matching 8 bases. The germline gives CDR1 SEHNR, CDR2 FQNEAQ (reference sequence). Germline trimming cut 5 bases from V and 4 bases from J; bases unmatched to any gene: 7. This CDR3 region has 14 residues.

This chain uses TRBV28 with TRBJ2-5, with 8 bases that match TRBD1. The ends lost 5 bases at V and 6 bases at J; junction bases unmatched: 11. Germline assignment: CDR1 MDHEN and CDR2 SYDVKM. The CDR3 extends over 15 amino acids. This CDR3 reads CASSLPGQGKKTQYF. The CDR3 nucleotides are TGTGCCAGCAGTCTCCCCGGACAGGGTAAAAAGACCCAGTACTTC.

This clone appeared a single time. The chain has TRBV7-9 and TRBJ2-7; 8 bases match TRBD1. The germline gives CDR1 SEHNR, CDR2 FQNEAQ (reference sequence). The CDR3 has 14 amino acids. J was trimmed by 5 bases and V by 3 bases; bases with no gene match: 6. The CDR3 DNA reads TGTGCCAGCAGCTTCTTGGCAGGGGGCGACGAGCAGTACTTC. It translates to CASSFLAGGDEQYF.

The chain joins TRBV19 to TRBJ1-2; D is perhaps TRBD1 (5 bases). Germline V gene lookup returns CDR1 LNHDA and CDR2 SQIVND (reference sequence). V dropped 3 bases and J dropped 0 bases, with 17 bases sitting between them. The length of the CDR3 is 17 residues. DNA of the CDR3: TGTGCCAGTAGTATGGGGCTGACCCTCGGAGCTAACTATGGCTACACCTTC. Its protein is CASSMGLTLGANYGYTF.

The chain couples TRBV7-3 to TRBJ2-2; 9 bases map to TRBD1. After removal of 5 bases from V and 0 bases from J, the junction contained 10 bases not matched to a gene. The CDR3 contains 18 residues. In germline, CDR1 is SGHTA, CDR2 FQGTGA. The CDR3 here is CASSRTGTGTTNTGELFF. The CDR3 coding sequence is TGTGCCAGCAGCCGTACCGGGACAGGGACTACGAACACCGGGGAGCTGTTTTTT.

This chain joins TRBV5-6 and TRBJ1-3; 7 bases line up with TRBD1. There are 13 residues in the CDR3. V lost 0 bases and J lost 12; bases outside the gene matches: 6. Germline lookup yields CDR1 SGHDT and CDR2 YYEEEE. CDR3 DNA: TGTGCCAGCAGCTTGGCGGGGACAGACGACATATATTTT. As protein: CASSLAGTDDIYF.

This chain links TRBV18 with TRBJ1-4; the D is unclear. Germline-derived CDR1 and CDR2 are KGHSH and LQKENI. The CDR3 spans 14 residues. The V gene lost 4 bases and the J gene lost 6 bases, with 12 bases spanning the gap. The CDR3 loop is CASSRYTSDEKLFF. The CDR3 bases are TGTGCCAGCTCACGGTATACTTCGGATGAAAAACTGTTTTTT.